This T cell receptor (beta chain) stems from a study of T cells of healthy individuals. This clonotype has a count of ten or more. TCRdb processed the 5' RACE reads anew with MiXCR; each CDR3 protein has one entry. The sample has around 80,000 distinct CDR3 sequences; about 4.8% are singletons. Per germline, CDR1 MNHEY and CDR2 SVGAGI. With 2 bases clipped from V and 8 bases from J, the junction kept 10 bases outside the gene matches. The CDR3 runs to 15 residues. The receptor's source is a female donor in good health. V usage is TRBV6-5 and J usage is TRBJ1-2, with 8 bases that match TRBD1. CDR3 bases: TGTGCCAGCAGTTACGAGCCGACAGGGGCGAGCGGCTACACCTTC. Translation: CASSYEPTGASGYTF.